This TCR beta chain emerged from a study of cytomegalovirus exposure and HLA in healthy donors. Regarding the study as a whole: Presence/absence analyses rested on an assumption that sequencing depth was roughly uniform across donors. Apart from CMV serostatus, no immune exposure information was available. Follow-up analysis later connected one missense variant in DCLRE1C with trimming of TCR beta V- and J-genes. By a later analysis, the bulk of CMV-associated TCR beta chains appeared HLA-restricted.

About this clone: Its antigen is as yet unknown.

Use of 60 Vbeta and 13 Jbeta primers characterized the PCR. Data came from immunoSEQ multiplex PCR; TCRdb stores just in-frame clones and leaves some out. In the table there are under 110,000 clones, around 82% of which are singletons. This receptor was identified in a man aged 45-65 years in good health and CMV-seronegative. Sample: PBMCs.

The CDR3 bases are TGCGCCAGCAGCTTCGGACAAGCCGGTGGCTACACCTTC. It codes for CASSFGQAGGYTF. The gene calls are TRBV5-1 and TRBJ1-2; TRBD1 is a possible D gene (5 bases). V gave up 2 bases and J gave up 7 bases, with 12 bases separating them. This CDR3 contains 13 residues. Germline CDR1 is SGHRS and CDR2 is YFSETQ. Complete variable domain (other parts from reference TRBV5-1 and TRBJ1-2): KAGVTQTPRYLIKTRGQQVTLSCSPISGHRSVSWYQQTPGQGLQFLFEYFSETQRNKGNFPGRFSGRQFSNSRSEMNVSTLELGDSALYLCASSFGQAGGYTFGSGTRLTVV.